This entry is about one T cell receptor (beta chain). This entry is derived from a study of T cells expressing NK-cell markers. This CDR3 is built from 12 residues. Germline V gene lookup returns CDR1 ENHRY and CDR2 SYGVKD. Reprocessing the 5' RACE reads, TCRdb reports a single entry for every CDR3 protein and omits DNA. In total, the table holds 300,000 to 450,000 distinct CDR3 sequences. The sample consisted of blood T cells: a sorted CD56 or NKG2C T cell subset, CD4+ or CD8+ T cells, or bulk PBMC T cells (not recorded which). This sequence was found in a man aged 18-70 years in good health. The J gene is TRBJ1-2, the V gene TRBV10-3; there is no DNA to check the TCRdb D call of TRBD1. CDR3 protein: CAISDEGGGYTF.